This T cell receptor beta chain derives from a study of CD8 T cells in Susac syndrome. Random hexamers were used to reverse transcribe an amount of about 0.45 to 1 ug RNA. TCRdb re-analysed the immunoSEQ multiplex PCR reads in MiXCR, keeping a single row per CDR3 protein. The table has around 190,000 distinct CDR3 sequences, approximately 95% seen once. Trimming took off 8 bases at V and 0 bases at J, with 14 bases between the two ends. The CDR3 is 15 amino acids. Germline V CDR1 and CDR2: SNHLY, FYNNEI. Sequencing of TCR beta was performed on blood CD8+ and CD4+ T cells. TEMRA cells were enriched by FACS, and CD4+ and CD8+ T cells were negatively isolated.

This clonotype was sampled from a human donor in good health. The sample was CD4+ T cells from PBMCs. V usage is TRBV2 and J usage is TRBJ1-3; no reliable D call. CDR3 bases: TGTGCCAGCTCCCAAACGGCAGGCTCTGGAAACACCATATATTTT. Its protein is CASSQTAGSGNTIYF.